Presented here are 15 T cell receptor beta chains from one specimen sequenced in a study of regulatory T cells. General study results and limits: In CD3G-deficient patients, conventional CD4+ T cells were enriched for hydrophobic CDR3 residues at positions 6 and 7.

Amplification used 52 TRBV primers and 13 TRBJ primers. Assay: immunoSEQ multiplex PCR; the TCRdb copy retains only in-frame clones and omits some. The sample consists of about 23,000 clones, roughly 90% of them appearing once. The antigens of these receptors remain unknown. The sample was conventional CD4+ T cells sorted from blood. Receptors were obtained from a child aged 10-17 years with CD3G deficiency.

The chain employs TRBV19 and TRBJ1-1; the D is unclear. The CDR3 contains 14 residues. Germline CDR1 and CDR2: LNHDA and SQIVND (reference sequence). V was pared by 4 bases and J by 0 bases, with 9 bases between. The CDR3 sequence is CASSTGGLNTEAFF. CDR3 coding DNA: TGTGCCAGTAGTACGGGCGGATTGAACACTGAAGCTTTCTTT.

The V and J genes are TRBV12-1 and TRBJ2-4; TRBD2 is the table's D call and was not checked against the DNA. TRBV12-1 represents a pseudogene. The CDR3 has 16 amino acids. For the CDR3, the DNA is TGTGCCAGCAGCTTCCCGAACGACGGGGCCAAAAACATTCAGTACTTC. Translated, it gives CASSFPNDGAKNIQYF.

The genes are TRBV5-1 and TRBJ2-1; D is uncertain. Germline CDR1 reads SGHRS; CDR2 reads YFSETQ. The CDR3 spans 15 residues. V was clipped by 7 bases and J by 6 bases, with 20 bases between them. The CDR3 DNA follows: TGCGCCAGCGCCTCCACTCCAGAATCAGGCAATGAGCAGTTCTTC. It is translated as CASASTPESGNEQFF.

The rearrangement joins TRBV18 to TRBJ2-7, with D perhaps matching TRBD1 or TRBD2 (5 bases each). Germline V gives CDR1 KGHSH, CDR2 LQKENI. CDR3 length: 11 amino acids. Trimming took 4 bases from V and 6 from J, leaving 7 bases between them. The CDR3 region is CASSQRGEQYF. The CDR3 DNA follows: TGTGCCAGCTCACAGAGGGGCGAGCAGTACTTC.

The chain uses TRBV18 and TRBJ1-1, with no clear D. V was shortened by 1 base and J by 3 bases, with 6 bases between the two germline ends. The CDR3 length is 13 residues. CDR1 KGHSH and CDR2 LQKENI come from the germline V gene. The CDR3 bases are TGTGCCAGCTCACCACGGGCGGACACTGAAGCTTTCTTT. This encodes CASSPRADTEAFF.

This clone came up once. Here the CDR3 DNA reads TGTGCCAGCAGCTCCGGGACTAGCGGGAGAGGCACAGATACGCAGTATTTT. Translation: CASSSGTSGRGTDTQYF. J is TRBJ2-3 and V is TRBV7-9, with TRBD2 matching over 14 bases. CDR3 length equals 17 residues. V was clipped by 4 bases and J by 1 base; unmatched bases: 4. CDR1 is SEHNR, CDR2 FQNEAQ, per germline (reference sequence).

This clone came up once. The rearrangement links TRBV6-1 to TRBJ2-7; D not resolved. The CDR3 has 14 residues. V was pared by 7 bases and J by 3 bases, with 16 bases between. In germline, CDR1 is MNHNS, CDR2 SASEGT. The CDR3 region is CASTKGYSGYEQYF. The CDR3 DNA reads as TGTGCCAGCACCAAAGGGTATTCCGGCTACGAGCAGTACTTC.

This chain links TRBV10-3 with TRBJ2-3; D gene uncertain. This CDR3 spans 12 amino acids. Germline V gene data show CDR1 as ENHRY and CDR2 as SYGVKD. V was trimmed by 6 bases and J by 6 bases, leaving 10 bases between them. DNA for the CDR3: TGTGCCATCAGCGGAAGTGGTGATACGCAGTATTTT. As protein: CAISGSGDTQYF.

This chain joins TRBV28 and TRBJ2-6; 12 positions agree with TRBD1. The J segment lost 0 bases and the V segment lost 2 bases, leaving 2 bases of the junction unmatched. Germline CDR1 reads MDHEN; CDR2 reads SYDVKM. The length of the CDR3 is 18 residues. CDR3 amino acids: CASSLGTGGVSGANVLTF. DNA of the CDR3: TGTGCCAGCAGTTTAGGGACAGGGGGCGTCTCTGGGGCCAACGTCCTGACTTTC.

V gene TRBV18 combines with J gene TRBJ2-1; 7 bases are a match to TRBD2. The germline V gene has CDR1 KGHSH and CDR2 LQKENI. Trimming at V came to 2 bases and at J to 3 bases, leaving 7 bases not matched to a gene. The CDR3 totals 16 residues. CDR3 protein: CASSPGPRGVYNEQFF. In DNA, the CDR3 is TGTGCCAGCTCACCAGGCCCCCGGGGGGTCTACAATGAGCAGTTCTTC.

The chain uses TRBV19 and TRBJ1-2, with TRBD1 matching over 10 bases. Germline assignment: CDR1 LNHDA and CDR2 SQIVND (reference sequence). This CDR3 has 15 residues. The V gene end was trimmed by 5 bases and the J gene end by 8 bases; junction bases not matched to a gene: 11. Written as DNA, the CDR3 is TGTGCCAGTAGTCGACAGGGGGCCAGACTCGACGGCTACACCTTC. Translating gives CASSRQGARLDGYTF.

The J gene is TRBJ1-4, the V gene TRBV7-9, with 9 bases identical to TRBD1. Germline V lookup: CDR1 SEHNR, CDR2 FQNEAQ (reference sequence). Trimming cost V 4 bases and J 8 bases; bases outside gene matches: 5. The CDR3 spans 14 residues. CDR3 residues: CASSSGTGLEKLFF. For the CDR3, the DNA is TGTGCCAGCAGCTCCGGGACAGGGCTCGAAAAACTGTTTTTT.

This chain uses TRBV5-1 with TRBJ2-3, with unresolved D. Germline V gene lookup returns CDR1 SGHRS and CDR2 YFSETQ. With 6 bases removed from V and 2 bases from J, the gap between germline ends came to 7 bases. The CDR3 has 12 amino acids. CDR3 nucleotide sequence: TGCGCCAGCAAAGGTTTCACAGATACGCAGTATTTT. It yields the protein CASKGFTDTQYF.

The rearrangement links TRBV28 to TRBJ1-1; 7 bases fit TRBD1. V was clipped by 5 bases and J by 0 bases; unmatched bases: 6. CDR1 and CDR2 (germline): MDHEN, SYDVKM. This CDR3 is built from 15 residues. In nucleotides, the CDR3 is TGTGCCAGCAGTCCGTGGACAGGATTGAACACTGAAGCTTTCTTT. This encodes CASSPWTGLNTEAFF. Using reference TRBV28 and TRBJ1-1 for the parts outside the CDR3, the full variable domain is DVKVTQSSRYLVKRTGEKVFLECVQDMDHENMFWYRQDPGLGLRLIYFSYDVKMKEKGDIPEGYSVSREKKERFSLILESASTNQTSMYLCASSPWTGLNTEAFFGQGTRLTVV.

This clone is a singleton in its sample. The V and J genes are TRBV6-6 and TRBJ2-3; D unclear. The CDR3 runs 12 residues. Germline CDR1 reads MNHNY; CDR2 reads SVGAGI (reference sequence). The V end was cut by 6 bases, the J end by 2 bases, with 6 bases between. The CDR3: CASSLITDTQYF. The CDR3 nucleotides read TGTGCCAGCAGCCTAATCACAGATACGCAGTATTTT.